What follows are 25 T cell receptor beta chains derived from one specimen sequenced in a study of glioma-infiltrating T cells. Amplification of TCR alpha and beta CDR3 regions from RNA used iRepertoire nested multiplex PCR. TCRdb re-called the multiplex PCR reads with MiXCR, one entry per CDR3 protein. This sample carries approximately 120,000 distinct CDR3 sequences, around a quarter of them seen once, and the ten largest clones take approximately 35%. The source material was glioma tissue, nonneoplastic brain tissue, or PBMCs (not recorded which). The receptor set was obtained from a human donor with low-grade glioma or glioblastoma, undergoing nonglioma brain surgery, or in good health (not recorded which).

This clonotype was picked up many times. The J gene is TRBJ2-1, the V gene TRBV7-2, with 8 nucleotides matching TRBD1. V dropped 5 bases and J dropped 4; count of bases not matched to a gene: 7. This CDR3 comprises 15 residues. Germline CDR1 is SGHTA and CDR2 is FQGNSA. The CDR3: CASSPQGASYNEQFF. The CDR3 nucleotides are TGTGCCAGCAGCCCCCAGGGGGCGTCATACAATGAGCAGTTCTTC.

At least ten counts were recorded for this clonotype. The chain couples TRBV7-9 to TRBJ2-5; D gene ambiguous. Germline values: CDR1 SEHNR, CDR2 FQNEAQ (reference sequence). The CDR3 runs to 15 residues. V lost 5 bases and J lost 4, with 17 bases in between. The CDR3 protein is CASSLSSLVTETQYF. In nucleotides, the CDR3 is TGTGCCAGCAGCCTCTCAAGTTTGGTGACAGAGACCCAGTACTTC. Full variable domain (rest looked up from reference TRBV7-9 and TRBJ2-5): DTGVSQNPRHKITKRGQNVTFRCDPISEHNRLYWYRQTLGQGPEFLTYFQNEAQLEKSRLLSDRFSAERPKGSFSTLEIQRTEQGDSAMYLCASSLSSLVTETQYFGPGTRLLVL.

This clonotype was recorded a few times. The CDR3 DNA reads as TGTGCCAGCAGCGCCCCCAGCTCTGGGGCCAACGTCCTGACTTTC. Translation gives CASSAPSSGANVLTF. V usage is TRBV9 and J usage is TRBJ2-6; unclear D gene. Germline V gene data show CDR1 as SGDLS and CDR2 as YYNGEE. Between the trimmed V and J ends, which lost 3 bases and 0 bases, there was a span of 7 bases. CDR3 length equals 15 residues.

In this sample, this clonotype turned up many times. V gene TRBV10-3 combines with J gene TRBJ2-1; D is unclear. The length of the CDR3 is 13 residues. The V end lost 5 bases, the J end lost 4 bases, and 9 bases lay between the germline ends. Germline values: CDR1 ENHRY, CDR2 SYGVKD. The CDR3 sequence is CAISRAFYNEQFF. The DNA of the CDR3 is TGTGCCATCAGTCGGGCGTTTTACAATGAGCAGTTCTTC.

This clonotype was counted at least ten times. The chain has TRBV2 and TRBJ1-6; maybe TRBD1 (5 bases). CDR3 length: 14 amino acids. Per the germline V gene, CDR1 is SNHLY and CDR2 is FYNNEI. Trimming removed 9 bases from V and 12 bases from J, with 21 bases in between. The CDR3 loop is CASLSGTAVRPLHF. CDR3 in DNA: TGTGCCAGTCTCTCCGGGACGGCCGTAAGACCCCTCCACTTT.

This clonotype was seen repeatedly, ten times or more. This chain joins TRBV5-1 and TRBJ2-3; D gene unclear. V dropped 3 bases and J dropped 1 base, with 3 bases sitting between them. Germline V CDR1 and CDR2: SGHRS, YFSETQ. CDR3 length: 12 residues. CDR3 amino acids: CASSWGTDTQYF. CDR3 bases: TGCGCCAGCAGCTGGGGCACAGATACGCAGTATTTT.

This clonotype was recorded many times. The chain recombines TRBV7-2 with TRBJ1-2, with D possibly being TRBD1 (6 bases). Germline CDR1 SGHTA, CDR2 FQGNSA. The V end was cut by 5 bases, the J end by 6 bases, with 10 bases between. CDR3 length: 12 residues. The CDR3 here is CASSPTGNGYTF. The CDR3 region has the DNA TGTGCCAGCAGCCCGACAGGAAATGGCTACACCTTC. Supplemented by reference TRBV7-2 and TRBJ1-2, the full variable domain reads GAGVSQSPSNKVTEKGKDVELRCDPISGHTALYWYRQSLGQGLEFLIYFQGNSAPDKSGLPSDRFSAERTGGSVSTLTIQRTQQEDSAVYLCASSPTGNGYTFGSGTRLTVV.

This clonotype was observed at least ten times. The chain carries TRBV20-1 and TRBJ2-1, with 9 nucleotides matching TRBD1. Germline V gene lookup returns CDR1 DFQATT and CDR2 SNEGSKA (reference sequence). The CDR3 contains 19 residues. With 1 base clipped from V and 9 bases from J, the junction kept 22 bases outside the gene matches. CDR3 coding DNA: TGCAGTGCTAGAGGGAGGGACAGGGACTATAGGGCGGTTTCAGGTGAGCAGTTCTTC. It codes for CSARGRDRDYRAVSGEQFF.

This clonotype has only a few counts. The V gene is TRBV5-6, the J gene TRBJ2-5, with 8 bases fitting TRBD2. The CDR3 consists of 15 residues. The J segment lost 6 bases and the V segment lost 4 bases, leaving 11 bases of the junction unmatched. Germline V CDR1 and CDR2: SGHDT, YYEEEE. The CDR3 DNA reads TGTGCCAGCAGCGCGTACGCCGGGACTAGTAAGACCCAGTACTTC. Its translation is CASSAYAGTSKTQYF.

This clonotype was counted ten times or more. V usage is TRBV4-1 and J usage is TRBJ2-1, with D hard to call. V lost 1 base, J lost 0 bases, and 7 bases lay in between. The CDR3 is 15 amino acids. CDR1 and CDR2 from the germline V gene are MGHRA and YSYEKL. The CDR3 spells CASSQVGSSYNEQFF. The CDR3 bases are TGCGCCAGCAGCCAAGTCGGATCCTCCTACAATGAGCAGTTCTTC.

This clonotype was counted at least ten times. This chain uses TRBV12-3 or TRBV12-4 with TRBJ1-1; the D is unclear. The CDR3 loop spans 13 amino acids. Trimming removed 6 bases at V and 4 bases at J, with 12 bases between. The DNA of the CDR3 is TGTGCCAGCAGAAATCAGAGATTCACTGAAGCTTTCTTT. This sequence encodes CASRNQRFTEAFF.

This clonotype appeared many times. V usage is TRBV12-3 or TRBV12-4 and J usage is TRBJ1-5, with 8 bases identical to TRBD1. The length of the CDR3 is 14 residues. V dropped 5 bases and J dropped 4; count of bases not matched to a gene: 4. Here the CDR3 DNA reads TGTGCCAGCAGTATACAGGGGGGTAATCAGCCCCAGCATTTT. This sequence encodes CASSIQGGNQPQHF.

The CDR3 region is CSVERGTDSYEQYF. As DNA, the CDR3 is TGCAGCGTTGAGCGGGGTACGGACTCCTACGAGCAGTACTTC. This chain links TRBV29-1 with TRBJ2-7; the D gene is possibly TRBD2 (6 bases). CDR3 length: 14 residues. Germline V gene data show CDR1 as SQVTM and CDR2 as ANQGSEA. The V end was cut by 3 bases, the J end by 0 bases, with 12 bases between.

The genes are TRBV14 and TRBJ2-5; 15 bases match TRBD2. V gave up 4 bases and J gave up 2 bases; unmatched junction bases: 5. CDR1 SGHDN and CDR2 FVKESK come from the germline V gene. The CDR3 is 17 amino acids. The CDR3 coding sequence is TGTGCCAGCAGCCGGACTAGCGGGAGGGTAATGCAAGAGACCCAGTACTTC. Its protein is CASSRTSGRVMQETQYF.

This clonotype was detected ten times or more. The genes are TRBV7-2 and TRBJ2-7; D is ambiguous. The CDR3 has 10 amino acids. From germline, CDR1 is SGHTA and CDR2 FQGNSA. V was clipped by 4 bases and J by 2 bases, with 0 bases between them. The CDR3 sequence is CASSSYEQYF. In DNA, the CDR3 is TGTGCCAGCAGCTCCTACGAGCAGTACTTC.

Note on this clonotype: One junction end disagrees with the germline gene, perhaps due to a read error. The CDR3 loop reads CASSSGTNTDTQYF. In DNA, the CDR3 is TGTGCCAGTAGTTCCGGGACAAACACAGATACGCAGTATTTT. The rearrangement links TRBV28 to TRBJ2-3; D might be TRBD1 (6 bases). The germline CDR1 and CDR2 sequences are MDHEN and SYDVKM. The CDR3 covers 14 residues.

This clonotype occurred many times. The chain joins TRBV2 to TRBJ1-2; D gene unclear. CDR3 length equals 14 residues. The germline V and J ends were trimmed by 3 bases and 4 bases, with 12 bases remaining between them. CDR1 is SNHLY, CDR2 FYNNEI, per germline. The CDR3 DNA follows: TGTGCCAGCAGTGAGCAAGGGAATACCTATGGCTACACCTTC. Protein: CASSEQGNTYGYTF.

The sample holds many counts of this clonotype. The chain joins TRBV7-2 to TRBJ2-3; 9 bases align to TRBD2. Trimming cost V 7 bases and J 0 bases; bases outside gene matches: 11. This CDR3 is built from 17 residues. The germline V gene encodes CDR1 SGHTA and CDR2 FQGNSA. DNA for the CDR3: TGTGCCAGCACCCGGGTAGCTAGCGGGGATAGCACAGATACGCAGTATTTT. Encoded protein: CASTRVASGDSTDTQYF.

This clonotype was counted at least ten times. J is TRBJ2-4 and V is TRBV15; 7 bases fit TRBD1. CDR1 is LNHNV and CDR2 is YYDKDF in the germline V gene (reference sequence). This CDR3 comprises 16 residues. V lost 2 bases, J lost 3 bases, and 7 bases stayed unmatched. CDR3 nucleotides: TGTGCCACCAGCAGACGACTGGGACAGAACAAAAACATTCAGTACTTC. This gives the protein CATSRRLGQNKNIQYF. The variable domain in full, completed from reference TRBV15 and TRBJ2-4, reads DAMVIQNPRYQVTQFGKPVTLSCSQTLNHNVMYWYQQKSSQAPKLLFHYYDKDFNNEADTPDNFQSRRPNTSFCFLDIRSPGLGDTAMYLCATSRRLGQNKNIQYFGAGTRLSVL.

This clonotype was found many times. This chain joins TRBV12-3 or TRBV12-4 and TRBJ1-2; no clear D gene. The length of the CDR3 is 13 residues. Trimming removed 7 bases from V and 4 bases from J, with 13 bases in between. The CDR3 bases are TGTGCCAGCACAAGGACCGCCGCCTATGGCTACACCTTC. Its protein is CASTRTAAYGYTF.

The chain links TRBV5-1 to TRBJ2-7, with 8 bases fitting TRBD1. The CDR3 is made up of 14 amino acids. The V gene end was trimmed by 4 bases and the J gene end by 0 bases; junction bases not matched to a gene: 3. Germline CDR1 SGHRS, CDR2 YFSETQ. The CDR3 DNA sequence: TGCGCCAGCAGCGTAGGACAGGGCTCCTACGAGCAGTACTTC. Encoded protein: CASSVGQGSYEQYF.

Many counts were recorded for this clonotype. The chain combines TRBV12-3 or TRBV12-4 with TRBJ1-2; TRBD1 might be the D (5 bases). V lost 3 bases, J lost 4 bases, and 12 bases lay in between. The CDR3 spans 14 residues. CDR3 region: CASSLGPGLYGYTF. For the CDR3, the DNA is TGTGCCAGCAGTTTGGGGCCAGGGCTCTATGGCTACACCTTC.

This clonotype showed up many times. The CDR3 spells CASSFGLGGPDGANVLTF. In DNA form, the CDR3 reads TGTGCCAGCAGCTTTGGCTTGGGGGGGCCAGATGGGGCCAACGTCCTGACTTTC. The chain joins TRBV7-3 to TRBJ2-6, with D possibly matching TRBD2 (7 bases). This CDR3 contains 18 residues. Per germline, CDR1 SGHTA and CDR2 FQGTGA. Trimming removed 3 bases at V and 3 bases at J, with 18 bases between.

The chain uses TRBV28 and TRBJ2-7; the D call may be TRBD1 or TRBD2 (5 bases each). The V gene's germline CDR1 is MDHEN and CDR2 SYDVKM. The CDR3 spans 13 residues. Trimming stripped 6 bases from V and 3 bases from J, with 12 bases between. The CDR3 DNA reads as TGTGCCAGCAGGCCCGGGGCCTACTACGAGCAGTACTTC. Protein sequence: CASRPGAYYEQYF.

To note about this clonotype: This may come from a read error, since a much larger clone is one base off. The rearrangement links TRBV4-2 to TRBJ2-1, with 10 bases aligning to TRBD2. V lost 1 base and J lost 8; bases outside the gene matches: 5. CDR1 and CDR2 from the germline V gene are LGHNA and YNFKEQ. The CDR3 sequence is 15 residues long. The CDR3 region has the DNA TGTGCCAGCAGCCAAGGTCCAGCGGGAGGGTATGAGCAGTTCTTC. Translation: CASSQGPAGGYEQFF.